This T cell receptor beta chain was captured in a study of beta chain features in type 1 diabetes. As for the study in general: No patient-donor differences in age, gender, total cells or subset yield.

Study-level findings and limits: Relative to healthy donors, patients appeared to have naive, central memory and Treg TCRB repertoires that were more similar.

CDR1 is LGHNA, CDR2 YSLEER, per germline. V was trimmed by 2 bases and J by 5 bases, leaving 13 bases between them. The CDR3 consists of 14 residues. Isolated RNA was reverse transcribed in full, so expressed TCRB transcripts were sequenced. Assay used: immunoSEQ multiplex PCR; TCRdb lists only in-frame clones, some missing. The sample has approximately 150,000 clones, under 11% seen once. Populations obtained by sorting all exceeded 98% purity. For this clone: Its antigen is unknown.

Material for sequencing was naive CD4+ T cells from blood. This sequence originates from a man aged 18 to 29 in good health. The chain links TRBV4-3 to TRBJ2-7; tentative D call: TRBD2 (6 bases). The DNA of the CDR3 is TGCGCCAGCAGCCAAAGGGGAGGTGGCGACGAGCAGTACTTC. It translates to CASSQRGGGDEQYF.